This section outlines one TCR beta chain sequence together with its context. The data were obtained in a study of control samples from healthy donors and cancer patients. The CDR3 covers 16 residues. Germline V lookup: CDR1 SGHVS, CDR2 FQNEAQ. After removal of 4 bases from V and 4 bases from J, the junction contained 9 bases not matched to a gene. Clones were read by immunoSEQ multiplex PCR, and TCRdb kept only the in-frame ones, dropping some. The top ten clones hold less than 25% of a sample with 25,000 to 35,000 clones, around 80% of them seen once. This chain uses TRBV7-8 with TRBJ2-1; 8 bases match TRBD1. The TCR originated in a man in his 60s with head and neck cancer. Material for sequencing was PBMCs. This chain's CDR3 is CASSSGGRTGYNEQFF. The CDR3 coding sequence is TGTGCCAGCAGCTCTGGTGGGAGGACAGGGTACAATGAGCAGTTCTTC.